The 5 T cell receptor beta chains presented below share a single source sample, sequenced in a study of shared clonotypes between healthy human individuals. This table comes from immunoSEQ multiplex PCR, and its TCRdb copy is limited to in-frame clones, with some not included. The top ten clones hold more than 0.95% of a sample with nearly 2 million clones, about 95% of them seen once. CD45RO-negative, CCR7-selected cells formed the naive CD8 fraction, which excluded terminally differentiated effector memory CD45RA+ cells. Material for sequencing was naive CD8+ T cells sorted from blood. The origin of the receptors is a young man in good health.

The rearrangement joins TRBV29-1 to TRBJ2-7, with D possibly being TRBD1 or TRBD2 (5 bases each). The CDR3 extends over 13 amino acids. Germline V gives CDR1 SQVTM, CDR2 ANQGSEA. Deletions cut 7 bases from V and 6 bases from J, with 19 bases between. CDR3 sequence: CSADGDGRTEQYF. Written as DNA, the CDR3 is TGCAGCGCCGACGGGGACGGACGGACCGAGCAGTACTTC.

The chain couples TRBV7-2 to TRBJ2-7, with TRBD1 matching over 10 bases. Germline assignment: CDR1 SGHTA and CDR2 FQGNSA. There are 14 residues in the CDR3. With 5 bases clipped from V and 6 bases from J, the junction kept 7 bases outside the gene matches. The CDR3 DNA is TGTGCCAGCAGCCACCGACAGGGGGCGGGCGAGCAGTACTTC. Translating gives CASSHRQGAGEQYF.

This clone has only one observation. The chain links TRBV4-2 to TRBJ2-7, with no clear D. From germline, CDR1 is LGHNA and CDR2 YNFKEQ. V was trimmed by 3 bases and J by 3 bases, leaving 15 bases between them. The CDR3 extends over 15 amino acids. The CDR3 spells CASSHSFGSSYEQYF. Written as DNA, the CDR3 is TGTGCCAGCAGCCATAGTTTCGGCAGTAGCTACGAGCAGTACTTC.

This clone appeared a single time. This rearrangement joins TRBV29-1 to TRBJ1-1; a possible D gene is TRBD1 (6 bases). Germline V gene sequence: CDR1 SQVTM, CDR2 ANQGSEA. The CDR3 contains 16 residues. The germline V and J ends were trimmed by 5 bases and 1 base, with 20 bases remaining between them. CDR3 bases: TGCAGCGTTCGGGGACATGCCCTTACGGGGAACACTGAAGCTTTCTTT. Translating it yields CSVRGHALTGNTEAFF.

The chain joins TRBV28 to TRBJ1-2; no reliable D call. Germline V gene data show CDR1 as MDHEN and CDR2 as SYDVKM. CDR3 length equals 14 residues. Trimming left V 8 bases short and J 1 base short, with 14 bases between. CDR3 sequence: CASDEVGVNYGYTF. The CDR3 bases are TGTGCCAGCGATGAGGTCGGGGTTAACTATGGCTACACCTTC.